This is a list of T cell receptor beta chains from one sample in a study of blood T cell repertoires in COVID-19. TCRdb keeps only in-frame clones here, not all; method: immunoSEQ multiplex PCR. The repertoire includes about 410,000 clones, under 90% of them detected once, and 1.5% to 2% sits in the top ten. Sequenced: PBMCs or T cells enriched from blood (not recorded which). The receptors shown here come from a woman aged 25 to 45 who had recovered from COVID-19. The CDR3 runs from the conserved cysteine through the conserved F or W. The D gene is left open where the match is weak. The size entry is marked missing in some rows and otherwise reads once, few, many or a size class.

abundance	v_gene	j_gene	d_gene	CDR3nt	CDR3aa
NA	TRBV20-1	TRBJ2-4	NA	TGCAGTGCTAGTGAGACCGGGGTCGGCATTCAGTACTTC	CSASETGVGIQYF
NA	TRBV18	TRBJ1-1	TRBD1	TGTGCCAGCTCCCCGTTACAGGGGGCTGAGGGGGCTTTCTTT	CASSPLQGAEGAFF
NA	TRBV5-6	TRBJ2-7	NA	TGTGCCAGCAGCTTAGACGCGGGGGAGCAGTACTTC	CASSLDAGEQYF
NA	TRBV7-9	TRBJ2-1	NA	TGTGCCAGCAGCGAGACGCGGAATGAGCAGTTCTTC	CASSETRNEQFF
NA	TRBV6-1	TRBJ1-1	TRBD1	TGTGCCAGCAGTGAGAATCCGGCCAGGGGGCAGGGGAACACTGAAGCTTTCTTT	CASSENPARGQGNTEAFF
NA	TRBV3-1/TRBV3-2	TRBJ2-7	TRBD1	TGTGCCAGCGGACAGGACGGACCCTACGAGCAGTACTTC	CASGQDGPYEQYF
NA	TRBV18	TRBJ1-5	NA	TGTGCCAGCTCACCTGAGGACAGCTCCTGGGGTCAGCCCCAGCATTTT	CASSPEDSSWGQPQHF
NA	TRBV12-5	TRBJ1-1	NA	TGTGCTAGTGGTTTGACCCTATCCGGGAACACTGAAGCTTTCTTT	CASGLTLSGNTEAFF
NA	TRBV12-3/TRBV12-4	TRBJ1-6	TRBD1	TGTGCCAGCAGGACAGGGTCTAATTCACCCCTCCACTTT	CASRTGSNSPLHF
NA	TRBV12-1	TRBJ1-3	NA	TGTGCCAGCAGCTTTAGATGCCGGGGAAACACCATATATTTT	CASSFRCRGNTIYF
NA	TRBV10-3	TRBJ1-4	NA	TGTGCCACATCTCTGGCGGCTAATGAAAAACTGTTTTTT	CATSLAANEKLFF
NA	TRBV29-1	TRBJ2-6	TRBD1	TGCAGCGTTGAGGGGACAGCCTCCTCTGGGGCCAACGTCCTGACTTTC	CSVEGTASSGANVLTF
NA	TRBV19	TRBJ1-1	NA	TGTGCCAGTAGTACCGTACTCAGGAGCGGCACTGAAGCTTTCTTT	CASSTVLRSGTEAFF
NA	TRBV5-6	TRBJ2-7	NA	TGTGCCAGCAGCAACAGGGTCTACGAGCAGTACTTC	CASSNRVYEQYF
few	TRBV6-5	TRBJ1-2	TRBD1	TGTGCCAGCAGGGACAGGGGAGCTCTGGGCTACACCTTC	CASRDRGALGYTF
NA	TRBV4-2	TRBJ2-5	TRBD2	TGTGCCAGCAGCCCAGGGACTAGCGGGAGTGATGAGGAGACCCAGTACTTC	CASSPGTSGSDEETQYF
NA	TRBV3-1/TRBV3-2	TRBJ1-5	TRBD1	TGTGCCAGCAGCCTCGGGACAGGGGACAATCAGCCCCAGCATTTT	CASSLGTGDNQPQHF
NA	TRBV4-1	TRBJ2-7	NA	TGCGCCAGCAGCCATTCCCAGGGGTTAATTTACGAGCAGTACTTC	CASSHSQGLIYEQYF
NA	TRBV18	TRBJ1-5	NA	TGTGCCAGCTCACCGGGATCGGGGGGGAGGCAGCCCCAGCATTTT	CASSPGSGGRQPQHF
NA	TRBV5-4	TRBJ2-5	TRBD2	TGTGCCAGCAGCGGCGGGACTAGCGGGAGGGTCGACCAAGAGACCCAGTACTTC	CASSGGTSGRVDQETQYF
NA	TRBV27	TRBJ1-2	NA	TGTGCCAGCAGTTTAGTGGCAGGGGAGCTTGGCTACACCTTC	CASSLVAGELGYTF
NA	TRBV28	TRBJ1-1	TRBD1	TGTGCCAGCAGTGACCAGGGGGCGAAAAACACTGAAGCTTTCTTT	CASSDQGAKNTEAFF
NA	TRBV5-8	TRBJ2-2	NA	TGTGCCAGCAGCTTGGGACAGCCGAACACCGGGGAGCTGTTTTTT	CASSLGQPNTGELFF
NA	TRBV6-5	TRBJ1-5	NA	TGTGCCAGCAGTTACTCCGGGAGACAGCCCCAGCATTTT	CASSYSGRQPQHF
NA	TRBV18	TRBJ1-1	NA	TGTGCCAGCTCACCCCGCGGGGGGGGAGGTGCTGAAGCTTTCTTT	CASSPRGGGGAEAFF
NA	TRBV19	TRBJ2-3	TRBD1	TGTGCCAGTAAGGGACAGGCTTTTACAGATACGCAGTATTTT	CASKGQAFTDTQYF
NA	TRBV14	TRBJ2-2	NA	TGTGCCAGCAGCCAAGATGGGCAGGGTTTCGGGGAGCTGTTTTTT	CASSQDGQGFGELFF
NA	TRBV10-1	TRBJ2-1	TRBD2	TGCGCCAGCAGTGGGGCGGGAGGGCCTAGCTCCTACAATGAGCAGTTCTTC	CASSGAGGPSSYNEQFF
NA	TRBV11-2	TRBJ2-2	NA	TGTGCCAGCAGCGGTAGTACCGGGGAGCTGTTTTTT	CASSGSTGELFF
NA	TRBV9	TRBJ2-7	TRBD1	TGTGCCAGCAGCCCTCAACGGACAGGGCCCTCCTACGAGCAGTACTTC	CASSPQRTGPSYEQYF
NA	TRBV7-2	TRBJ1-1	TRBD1	TGTGCCAGCAGCAGGGGGCGAGCTGAAGCTTTCTTT	CASSRGRAEAFF
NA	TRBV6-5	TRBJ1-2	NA	TGTGCCAGCAGGGAGTCGTGGAGGCTCGACTATGGCTACACCTTC	CASRESWRLDYGYTF
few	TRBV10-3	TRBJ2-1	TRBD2	TGTGCCATCAGTGAGTCCTTTGAGACTAGCCGGCAGTTCTTC	CAISESFETSRQFF
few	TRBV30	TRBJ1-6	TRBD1	TGTGCCTGGACGAAGGGACAGGGAGGTTCACCCCTCCACTTT	CAWTKGQGGSPLHF
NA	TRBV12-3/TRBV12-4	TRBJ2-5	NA	TGTGCCAGCAGTTTCAAGTACAGAGAGACCCAGTACTTC	CASSFKYRETQYF